This T cell receptor beta chain originates from a study of shared clonotypes between healthy human individuals. General study points: Naive CD4 clonotypes were shared across a handful of donors at around 5.4%.

The naive CD8 subset, CD45RO-negative cells positively selected for CCR7, excluded terminally differentiated effector memory CD45RA+ cells. The germline CDR1 and CDR2 sequences are MNHEY and SMNVEV (reference sequence). V was clipped by 3 bases and J by 1 base; unmatched bases: 9. The CDR3 consists of 17 residues. Repertoires were generated with immunoSEQ multiplex PCR, while TCRdb's copy carries only in-frame clones and drops some. Of over 2 million clones listed, about 95% are singletons. Details on this clone: Its antigen is unidentified.

The clonotype originates from a man aged 18 to 29 in good health. The chain joins TRBV27 to TRBJ1-2; 9 bases fit TRBD1. The sample taken for sequencing was naive CD8+ T cells sorted from blood. CDR3 residues: CASSFITADRGNYGYTF. The DNA of the CDR3 is TGTGCCAGCAGTTTCATAACTGCGGACAGGGGTAACTATGGCTACACCTTC.